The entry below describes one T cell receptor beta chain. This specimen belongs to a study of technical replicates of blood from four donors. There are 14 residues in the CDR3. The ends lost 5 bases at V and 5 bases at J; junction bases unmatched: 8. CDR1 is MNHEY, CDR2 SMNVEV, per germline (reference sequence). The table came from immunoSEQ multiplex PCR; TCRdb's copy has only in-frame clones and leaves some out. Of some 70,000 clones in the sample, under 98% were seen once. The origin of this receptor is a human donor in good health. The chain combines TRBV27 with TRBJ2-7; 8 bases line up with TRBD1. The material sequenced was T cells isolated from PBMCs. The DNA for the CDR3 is TGTGCCAGCAGTCTGAGGACAGGGTCCCACGAGCAGTACTTC. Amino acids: CASSLRTGSHEQYF.